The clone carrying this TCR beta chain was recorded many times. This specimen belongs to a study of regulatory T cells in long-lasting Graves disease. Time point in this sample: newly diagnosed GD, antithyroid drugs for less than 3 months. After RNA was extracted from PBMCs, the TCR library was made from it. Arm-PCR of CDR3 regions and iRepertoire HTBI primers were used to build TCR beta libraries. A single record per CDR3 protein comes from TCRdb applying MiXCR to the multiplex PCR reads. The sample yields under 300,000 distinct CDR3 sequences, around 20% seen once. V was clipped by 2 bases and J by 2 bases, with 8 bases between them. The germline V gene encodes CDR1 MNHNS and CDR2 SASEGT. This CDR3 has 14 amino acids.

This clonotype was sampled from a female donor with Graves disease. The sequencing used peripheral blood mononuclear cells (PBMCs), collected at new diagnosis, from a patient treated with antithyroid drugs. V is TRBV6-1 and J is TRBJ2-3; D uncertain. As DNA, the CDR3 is TGTGCCAGCAGTGAATCCGGCAACACAGATACGCAGTATTTT. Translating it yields CASSESGNTDTQYF.